The 22 T cell receptor beta chains below were found in one sample sequenced in a study of blood T cell repertoires in COVID-19. Profiled with immunoSEQ multiplex PCR; TCRdb holds only in-frame clones, not every one. In the table there are 250,000 to 300,000 clones, almost 90% of which are singletons. The sequenced material came from peripheral blood. These receptors were obtained from a woman aged 25 to 39 with COVID-19, enrolled during active disease.

The CDR3 sequence is CASSPTSASTDTQYF. The CDR3 DNA reads as TGTGCCAGCTCGCCCACTAGCGCCAGCACAGATACGCAGTATTTT. This chain uses TRBV18 with TRBJ2-3, with TRBD2 matching 7 bases. This CDR3 has 15 residues. Trimming took 6 bases from V and 0 from J; bases not matched to a gene: 6. The V gene's germline CDR1 is KGHSH and CDR2 LQKENI. The full variable domain, with the rest looked up from reference TRBV18 and TRBJ2-3, is NAGVMQNPRHLVRRRGQEARLRCSPMKGHSHVYWYRQLPEEGLKFMVYLQKENIIDESGMPKERFSAEFPKEGPSILRIQQVVRGDSAAYFCASSPTSASTDTQYFGPGTRLTVL.

The rearrangement joins TRBV30 to TRBJ2-3; 10 bases line up with TRBD1. The germline gives CDR1 GTSNPN, CDR2 SVGIG (reference sequence). The CDR3 is 14 residues long. Trimming cost V 4 bases and J 7 bases; bases outside gene matches: 8. Written as DNA, the CDR3 is TGTGCCTGGATCGGGACAGGGGCGTCCTATACGCAGTATTTT. This sequence encodes CAWIGTGASYTQYF.

The count of this clone is one. This chain connects TRBV30 to TRBJ1-2; 10 bases align to TRBD1. The CDR3 covers 20 residues. J gave up 1 base and V 0 bases, and 17 bases lay outside the gene matches. CDR1 GTSNPN and CDR2 SVGIG come from the germline V gene (reference sequence). The CDR3 here is CAWSVRWGTGEKDFNYGYTF. The CDR3 DNA reads TGTGCCTGGAGTGTACGATGGGGGACAGGGGAGAAGGATTTTAACTATGGCTACACCTTC.

The gene calls are TRBV3-1 (or the pseudogene TRBV3-2) and TRBJ2-7; 7 bases agree with TRBD1. Germline CDR1 and CDR2: LGHDT and YNNKEL (reference sequence). This CDR3 has 15 amino acids. V was pared by 3 bases and J by 5 bases, with 10 bases of the junction left unmatched. CDR3 coding DNA: TGTGCCAGCAGCCATCTCCGACAGGGTCTAGACGAGCAGTACTTC. It encodes CASSHLRQGLDEQYF.

This chain connects TRBV19 to TRBJ2-3, with TRBD1 matching over 8 bases. CDR1 and CDR2 (germline): LNHDA, SQIVND (reference sequence). The CDR3 has 15 residues. Trimming removed 3 bases from V and 6 bases from J; junction bases left unmatched: 8. The CDR3 is CASSIGQGGSDTQYF. The CDR3 DNA sequence: TGTGCCAGTAGTATCGGACAGGGAGGATCGGATACGCAGTATTTT.

V and J are TRBV6-4 and TRBJ2-1, with D perhaps matching TRBD2 (6 bases). Trimming pared 8 bases from V and 7 bases from J, leaving 12 bases between. There are 12 residues in the CDR3. Per germline, CDR1 MRHNA and CDR2 SNTAGT. This CDR3 is CASEVAENEQFF. Written as DNA, the CDR3 is TGTGCCAGCGAGGTAGCGGAGAATGAGCAGTTCTTC.

The chain carries TRBV4-1 and TRBJ2-7; 9 nucleotides match TRBD1. V was clipped by 1 base and J by 2 bases; unmatched bases: 3. This CDR3 comprises 15 residues. CDR1 and CDR2 (germline): MGHRA, YSYEKL. DNA for the CDR3: TGCGCCAGCAGCCAAGGACAGGGGGGCGCCTACGAGCAGTACTTC. It is translated as CASSQGQGGAYEQYF.

This chain joins TRBV29-1 and TRBJ1-5; 11 nucleotides align to TRBD1. Germline CDR1 is SQVTM and CDR2 is ANQGSEA. The CDR3 has 15 amino acids. The ends lost 3 bases at V and 4 bases at J; junction bases unmatched: 5. The CDR3 reads CSVDPGQGANQPQHF. CDR3 coding DNA: TGCAGCGTTGATCCTGGACAGGGGGCGAATCAGCCCCAGCATTTT.

This chain connects TRBV2 to TRBJ1-6, with D possibly being TRBD1 (6 bases). Germline values: CDR1 SNHLY, CDR2 FYNNEI. The CDR3 covers 14 residues. Trimming removed 6 bases at V and 4 bases at J, with 10 bases between. The CDR3 DNA reads TGTGCCAGCAGAGGACAGCTTTATAATTCACCCCTCCACTTT. This gives the protein CASRGQLYNSPLHF.

This sequence joins TRBV28 and TRBJ2-7; 7 bases are a match to TRBD2. The length of the CDR3 is 15 residues. The germline V gene has CDR1 MDHEN and CDR2 SYDVKM. The V gene end was trimmed by 8 bases and the J gene end by 7 bases; junction bases not matched to a gene: 17. The CDR3 reads CASLTGEGRGREQYF. For the CDR3, the DNA is TGTGCCAGCTTGACCGGGGAGGGGAGGGGACGGGAGCAGTACTTC.

This clone came up once. V usage is TRBV7-9 and J usage is TRBJ2-3, with 12 bases identical to TRBD2. Per the germline V gene, CDR1 is SEHNR and CDR2 is FQNEAQ (reference sequence). Germline trimming cut 5 bases from V and 6 bases from J; bases unmatched to any gene: 3. CDR3 length: 14 amino acids. The CDR3: CASSPGTSGDTQYF. The DNA of the CDR3 is TGTGCCAGCAGCCCAGGGACTAGCGGGGATACGCAGTATTTT.

The chain joins TRBV5-4 to TRBJ1-2; TRBD1 matches at 10 bases. This CDR3 has 16 amino acids. Germline assignment: CDR1 SGHNT and CDR2 YYREEE (reference sequence). V lost 1 base and J lost 2; bases outside the gene matches: 5. The CDR3 DNA reads TGTGCCAGCAGCTTGAGAGGGGGACAGGGGAACTATGGCTACACCTTC. Translating gives CASSLRGGQGNYGYTF.

The chain carries TRBV15 and TRBJ1-5; D is unclear. The CDR3 is 15 residues long. In germline, CDR1 is LNHNV, CDR2 YYDKDF (reference sequence). Trimming pared 0 bases from V and 1 base from J, leaving 7 bases between. CDR3 loop: CATSRDLLSNQPQHF. The DNA of the CDR3 is TGTGCCACCAGCAGAGATCTTTTGAGCAATCAGCCCCAGCATTTT.

This clone was recorded a few times. The chain has TRBV28 and TRBJ1-2; D is uncertain. Trimming removed 5 bases from V and 8 bases from J, with 15 bases in between. The CDR3 is 13 residues long. The germline CDR1 and CDR2 sequences are MDHEN and SYDVKM. CDR3 sequence reads: CASSIVNEEGYTF. CDR3 nucleotides: TGTGCCAGCAGTATCGTAAACGAGGAGGGCTACACCTTC.

The V and J genes are TRBV4-1 and TRBJ2-1, with TRBD2 matching over 11 bases. Unmatched junction bases numbered 11, after V lost 4 bases and J lost 9 bases. The CDR3 contains 16 residues. The germline V gene encodes CDR1 MGHRA and CDR2 YSYEKL. CDR3 amino acids: CASSRLLAGATGEQFF. The CDR3 nucleotides read TGCGCCAGCAGCCGACTACTAGCGGGAGCCACGGGTGAGCAGTTCTTC.

The sample holds a few counts of this clone. V gene TRBV14 combines with J gene TRBJ2-7, with D maybe TRBD1 (6 bases). The length of the CDR3 is 16 residues. Trimming shortened V by 4 bases and J by 1 base, and 17 bases separated the two germline ends. From germline, CDR1 is SGHDN and CDR2 FVKESK. CDR3 coding DNA: TGTGCCAGCAGCCCCCGGACGGACAGATCGTCCTACGAGCAGTACTTC. Protein: CASSPRTDRSSYEQYF. The full variable domain, its missing parts supplied by reference TRBV14 and TRBJ2-7, is EAGVTQFPSHSVIEKGQTVTLRCDPISGHDNLYWYRRVMGKEIKFLLHFVKESKQDESGMPNNRFLAERTGGTYSTLKVQPAELEDSGVYFCASSPRTDRSSYEQYFGPGTRLTVT.

The V and J genes are TRBV7-8 and TRBJ1-1; D uncertain. CDR1 and CDR2 (germline): SGHVS, FQNEAQ. The CDR3 is 14 residues long. With 2 bases removed from V and 6 bases from J, the gap between germline ends came to 13 bases. The DNA of the CDR3 is TGTGCCAGCAGCTTACTCAACAATCGGGCTGAAGCTTTCTTT. This encodes CASSLLNNRAEAFF.

J is TRBJ2-5 and V is TRBV28; tentative D call: TRBD2 (5 bases). The V gene lost 3 bases and the J gene lost 3 bases, with 14 bases spanning the gap. In germline, CDR1 is MDHEN, CDR2 SYDVKM. This CDR3 region has 15 residues. The CDR3 DNA reads as TGTGCCAGCAGTTTTGGCCTAGCAGTCAAAGAGACCCAGTACTTC. Its protein product is CASSFGLAVKETQYF.

The chain is built from TRBV6-5 and TRBJ2-2; tentative D call: TRBD1 (6 bases). The V gene's germline CDR1 is MNHEY and CDR2 SVGAGI. This CDR3 spans 14 amino acids. Trimming pared 5 bases from V and 6 bases from J, leaving 13 bases between. The CDR3 region is CASSRIQGAGELFF. The CDR3 coding sequence is TGTGCCAGCAGTCGTATACAGGGCGCCGGGGAGCTGTTTTTT.

V is TRBV7-9 and J is TRBJ2-1, with 12 bases identical to TRBD2. The CDR3 has 15 amino acids. Trimming took 4 bases from V and 9 from J; bases not matched to a gene: 7. Germline V gene lookup returns CDR1 SEHNR and CDR2 FQNEAQ (reference sequence). The CDR3 here is CASSSSGRGFSEQFF. The CDR3 DNA follows: TGTGCCAGCAGCTCTAGCGGGAGGGGTTTTAGTGAGCAGTTCTTC.

J is TRBJ1-6 and V is TRBV28; D is possibly TRBD1 (5 bases). Deletions cut 1 base from V and 7 bases from J, with 11 bases between. This CDR3 is built from 15 residues. Germline V CDR1 and CDR2: MDHEN, SYDVKM. This CDR3 is CASSLYDSGNSPLHF. Here the CDR3 DNA reads TGTGCCAGCAGTTTATACGACTCAGGGAATTCACCCCTCCACTTT.

The chain joins TRBV24-1 to TRBJ2-1; TRBD2 matches 13 bases. CDR1 and CDR2 from the germline V gene are KGHDR and SFDVKD. This CDR3 comprises 17 residues. With 2 bases clipped from V and 8 bases from J, the junction kept 8 bases outside the gene matches. In nucleotides, the CDR3 is TGTGCCACCAGTGATTGGGAAAGGACTAGCGGGAGACATGAGCAGTTCTTC. Translating it yields CATSDWERTSGRHEQFF.